This T cell receptor (beta chain) was sequenced during a study of blood T cells in healthy people across ages. Study-level points and caveats: Per-million-T-cell TCR beta diversity fell roughly linearly with age.

The CDR3 is made up of 18 amino acids. Germline V CDR1 and CDR2: MGHRA, YSYEKL. The junction had 9 bases not matched to a gene; V was cut back by 1 base and J by 5 bases. It was with a sample-barcoded 5' primer and a J-beta primer mix that a second PCR of about 6 to 12 cycles was run. TCRdb fed the 5' RACE reads into MiXCR, producing one record per CDR3 protein. The data show 850,000 to 1,000,000 distinct CDR3 sequences, roughly 51% seen once. On this clonotype: Antigen unknown.

This receptor was obtained from a woman between 55 and 75 years old in good health. This chain joins TRBV4-1 and TRBJ2-2; the match to TRBD2 covers 11 bases. The sequencing input was blood. Here the CDR3 DNA reads TGCGCCAGCAGCCAAGGAACTAGCGGGAGTGTGGGAACCGGGGAGCTGTTTTTT. Translated, it gives CASSQGTSGSVGTGELFF.